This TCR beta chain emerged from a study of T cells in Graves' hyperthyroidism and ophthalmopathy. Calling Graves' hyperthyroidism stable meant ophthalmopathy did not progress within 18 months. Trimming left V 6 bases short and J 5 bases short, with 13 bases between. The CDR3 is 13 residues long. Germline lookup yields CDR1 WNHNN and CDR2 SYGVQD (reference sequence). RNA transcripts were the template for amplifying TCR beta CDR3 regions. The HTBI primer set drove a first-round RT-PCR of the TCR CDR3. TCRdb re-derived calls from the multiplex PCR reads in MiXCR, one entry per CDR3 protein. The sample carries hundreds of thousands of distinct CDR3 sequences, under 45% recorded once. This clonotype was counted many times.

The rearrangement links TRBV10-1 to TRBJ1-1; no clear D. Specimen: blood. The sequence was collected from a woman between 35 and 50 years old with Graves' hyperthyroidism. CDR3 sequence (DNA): TGCGCCAGCAGCTCCACGACTAGAACTGAAGCTTTCTTT. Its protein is CASSSTTRTEAFF.